The entry below gives a single T cell receptor beta chain sequence along with its context. Libraries were prepared by immunoSEQ multiplex PCR; TCRdb keeps only in-frame clonotypes and omits some of them. Found here are tens of thousands of clones, around 89% of them singletons; the top ten hold over 10%. This entry belongs to a study of T cell responses to AZD1222 COVID-19 vaccine. The germline V and J ends were trimmed by 1 base and 6 bases, with 19 bases remaining between them. Germline V lookup: CDR1 SGHTA, CDR2 FQGNSA. The CDR3 has 17 residues. This receptor was taken from an adult who received the AZD1222 COVID-19 vaccine. The sequencing used peripheral blood, collected 28 days after the second AZD1222 dose. The rearrangement joins TRBV7-2 to TRBJ1-5, with a weak D call TRBD1 (6 bases). CDR3 amino acids: CASSLEWGAGAIQPQHF. In DNA, the CDR3 is TGTGCCAGCAGCTTAGAATGGGGGGCAGGGGCAATTCAGCCCCAGCATTTT.